This TCR beta chain was sequenced during a study of cytotoxic CD8 clonotypes in ibrutinib-treated CLL. For the study at large: Collecting the response samples happened after a median 12 months of treatment, with a range of 6 to 36. Samples showed on average about 280,000 productive templates and 80,000 to 100,000 productive rearrangements.

Only in-frame clones appear in the TCRdb table, and some are missing; sequencing was by immunoSEQ multiplex PCR. The sample comprises about 72,000 clones, more than 70% of which are singletons, and roughly 8% rests with the top ten. J lost 7 bases, V lost 6 bases, and 11 bases had no gene match. This CDR3 is 15 amino acids long. The germline CDR1 and CDR2 sequences are MNHNS and SASEGT. This clone was detected only a few times. This clonotype was sampled from a human donor with chronic lymphocytic leukemia. Sequenced material: PBMCs, taken at disease progression, from a patient treated with ibrutinib. The genes are TRBV6-1 and TRBJ1-5; 8 bases are a match to TRBD1. The CDR3 DNA sequence: TGTGCCAGCAGGGCCTATGGACAGGGAGGGCAGCCCCAGCATTTT. Translating it yields CASRAYGQGGQPQHF.